A single sample gave rise to the 22 T cell receptor beta chains below, sequenced in a study of CD8+CD57+ T cells in acquired aplastic anemia. The template for TCR beta VDJ and CDR3 sequence profiling was genomic DNA. TCRdb ran MiXCR on the reads and lists one entry per CDR3 protein. The sample holds hundreds of thousands of distinct CDR3 sequences; roughly 82% are singletons and the top ten take less than 50%. Whoever was chosen for sequencing had shown CD8+CD57+ cell expansion by flow cytometry. The material sequenced was sorted CD4+, CD8+, or CD8+CD57+ T cells (not recorded which) from PBMCs. These receptors were collected from a human donor with aplastic anemia.

Remarks on this clonotype: The germline gene is not matched at one end of the junction; a read error may be the cause. The rearrangement uses TRBV7-9 and TRBJ2-3; unclear D gene. Germline V gene sequence: CDR1 SEHNR, CDR2 FQNEAQ (reference sequence). The length of the CDR3 is 14 residues. The CDR3 DNA reads as TGTGCCAGCAGCGATAATTTGAGCACTGAAGCTTTCTTTTTT. It encodes CASSDNLSTEAFFF. Full variable domain (outside the CDR3, taken from reference TRBV7-9 and TRBJ2-3): DTGVSQNPRHKITKRGQNVTFRCDPISEHNRLYWYRQTLGQGPEFLTYFQNEAQLEKSRLLSDRFSAERPKGSFSTLEIQRTEQGDSAMYLCASSDNLSTEAFFFGPGTRLTVL.

The chain recombines TRBV2 with TRBJ2-5, with D hard to call. Germline V gives CDR1 SNHLY, CDR2 FYNNEI. The CDR3 runs 12 residues. Trimming took 7 bases from V and 5 from J, leaving 11 bases between them. CDR3 nucleotide sequence: TGTGCCAGCACCGTCCCTAGGGAGACCCAGTACTTC. Amino acid sequence: CASTVPRETQYF.

Comment on this clonotype: A read error may account for a junction end that differs from germline. The rearrangement links TRBV7-9 to TRBJ2-3, with D possibly matching TRBD2 (5 bases). This CDR3 contains 14 residues. CDR1 SEHNR and CDR2 FQNEAQ come from the germline V gene (reference sequence). CDR3 sequence: CASSLPLGETQYFF. In DNA form, the CDR3 reads TGTGCCAGCAGCCTCCCCTTGGGAGAGACCCAGTACTTCTTT.

V and J are TRBV24-1 and TRBJ1-1; D call uncertain. Germline CDR1 and CDR2: KGHDR and SFDVKD. Between the trimmed V and J ends, which lost 7 bases and 2 bases, there was a span of 7 bases. The CDR3 is made up of 12 amino acids. For the CDR3, the DNA is TGTGCCACCAGAGGACGAAACACTGAAGCTTTCTTT. Amino acids: CATRGRNTEAFF.

The chain combines TRBV7-3 with TRBJ2-5; possible D gene TRBD1, 6 bases. Trimming took 11 bases from V and 5 from J, leaving 21 bases between them. CDR1 SGHTA and CDR2 FQGTGA come from the germline V gene. The length of the CDR3 is 14 residues. The CDR3 nucleotides are TGTGCCGCCAGCAGGGGCTCCGGCCACGAGACCCAGTACTTC. As protein: CAASRGSGHETQYF.

The chain carries TRBV7-8 and TRBJ2-3; the D is unclear. Germline CDR1 is SGHVS and CDR2 is FQNEAQ. This CDR3 comprises 14 residues. The V end lost 3 bases, the J end lost 8 bases, and 15 bases lay between the germline ends. The CDR3 DNA sequence: TGTGCCAGCAGCTTTGCGCGAGGCCGCGCTACGCAGTATTTT. This gives the protein CASSFARGRATQYF.

The chain has TRBV5-1 and TRBJ2-5; D uncertain. Germline CDR1 SGHRS, CDR2 YFSETQ. V was clipped by 3 bases and J by 3 bases, with 15 bases between them. The CDR3 extends over 15 amino acids. CDR3 DNA: TGCGCCAGCAGCTCTCGGCTGGCGTGGAAAGAGACCCAGTACTTC. It is translated as CASSSRLAWKETQYF.

This chain links TRBV9 with TRBJ2-2; no clear D gene. The CDR3 length is 16 residues. Germline V gene data show CDR1 as SGDLS and CDR2 as YYNGEE. Trimming left V 3 bases short and J 0 bases short, with 12 bases between. CDR3 sequence: CASSALGDSNTGELFF. CDR3 DNA sequence: TGTGCCAGCAGCGCTCTTGGGGATTCGAACACCGGGGAGCTGTTTTTT.

V and J are TRBV7-9 and TRBJ1-1; tentatively, D is TRBD1 (5 bases). This CDR3 has 15 amino acids. Trimming stripped 1 base from V and 14 bases from J, with 23 bases between. The germline gives CDR1 SEHNR, CDR2 FQNEAQ (reference sequence). CDR3 residues: CASSLVQGNNSALFF. The CDR3 DNA reads TGTGCCAGCAGCTTAGTGCAGGGAAATAATTCAGCCCTCTTCTTT. Looking up the rest from reference TRBV7-9 and TRBJ1-1 gives the full variable domain: DTGVSQNPRHKITKRGQNVTFRCDPISEHNRLYWYRQTLGQGPEFLTYFQNEAQLEKSRLLSDRFSAERPKGSFSTLEIQRTEQGDSAMYLCASSLVQGNNSALFFGQGTRLTVV.

In DNA form, the CDR3 reads TGTGCCAGCAGCGGAGCGGGAGGTATCGAGACGCAGTATTTT. Translating it yields CASSGAGGIETQYF. The J gene is TRBJ2-3, the V gene TRBV9, with 9 bases that match TRBD2. This CDR3 comprises 14 residues. CDR1 SGDLS and CDR2 YYNGEE come from the germline V gene. V lost 3 bases, J lost 9 bases, and 8 bases stayed unmatched.

On this clonotype: One end of the junction fails to match germline, which may point to a read error. CDR3 residues: CSRGDGGTDTKYF. The DNA for the CDR3 is TGTTCTCGCGGGGACGGGGGCACAGATACGAAGTATTTT. The V and J genes are TRBV7-3 and TRBJ2-3, with D perhaps assigned TRBD1 or TRBD2 (6 bases each). The CDR3 spans 13 residues. Germline lookup yields CDR1 SGHTA and CDR2 FQGTGA.

Concerning this clonotype itself: The CDR3 end shows no conserved phenylalanine or tryptophan, and so a read error is likely. The limits of the CDR3 on the DNA are not certain, so only TCRdb's listed CDR3 is given. The rearrangement links TRBV7-8 to TRBJ1-2. Germline V CDR1 and CDR2: SGHVS, FQNEAQ. Inclusive of both ends, the CDR3 amounts to 13 amino acids. CDR3 protein: CASSFHLAGSSIS.

CDR3 sequence: CAGLGGAATQYF. DNA of the CDR3: TGTGCCGGCCTTGGGGGGGCGGCGACCCAGTACTTC. V gene TRBV11-1 combines with J gene TRBJ2-5; D might be TRBD2 (7 bases). CDR1 and CDR2 (germline): SGHAT, FQDESV (reference sequence). V gave up 11 bases and J gave up 7 bases, with 17 bases separating them. CDR3 length: 12 amino acids.

On this clonotype itself: One end of the junction varies from germline; a read error may be responsible. This chain joins TRBV9 and TRBJ2-3; perhaps D is TRBD1 or TRBD2 (5 bases each). Germline V CDR1 and CDR2: SGDLS, YYNGEE. The CDR3 covers 14 residues. CDR3: CASGLAGDLQSFDF. In DNA, the CDR3 is TGTGCCAGCGGATTAGCTGGGGACCTTCAGTCGTTCGATTTT. Using reference TRBV9 and TRBJ2-3 for the parts outside the CDR3, the full variable domain is DSGVTQTPKHLITATGQRVTLRCSPRSGDLSVYWYQQSLDQGLQFLIQYYNGEERAKGNILERFSAQQFPDLHSELNLSSLELGDSALYFCASGLAGDLQSFDFGPGTRLTVL.

The genes are TRBV7-3 and TRBJ2-3; 8 nucleotides align to TRBD2. Trimming removed 0 bases from V and 13 bases from J; junction bases left unmatched: 12. The CDR3 length is 15 residues. Germline lookup yields CDR1 SGHTA and CDR2 FQGTGA. The CDR3 here is CASSLTKRGYYNEYF. The CDR3 bases are TGTGCCAGCAGCTTAACGAAGCGGGGGTACTACAATGAGTATTTT.

CDR3 coding DNA: TGTGCCAGCAGGACAAACAGGGACATCGGCTATGGCTACACCTTC. Translated, it gives CASRTNRDIGYGYTF. The J gene is TRBJ1-2, the V gene TRBV6-4; D is possibly TRBD1 (6 bases). Trimming pared 6 bases from V and 4 bases from J, leaving 18 bases between. Germline V gives CDR1 MRHNA, CDR2 SNTAGT. The CDR3 sequence is 15 residues long.

The V gene is TRBV25-1, the J gene TRBJ1-6; D gene uncertain. The V and J ends lost 5 bases and 9 bases respectively, with 14 bases between them. This CDR3 contains 14 residues. Germline CDR1 is MGHDK and CDR2 is SYGVNS. The CDR3: CASSIDGLPSPLHF. CDR3 nucleotide sequence: TGTGCCAGCAGTATCGACGGCCTTCCTTCACCCCTCCACTTT.

This chain links TRBV7-8 with TRBJ1-4; D call uncertain. Germline assignment: CDR1 SGHVS and CDR2 FQNEAQ. This CDR3 contains 13 residues. The ends were cut back, 0 bases at V and 12 bases at J, with 11 bases in the middle. CDR3 sequence: CASSLAGGPELFF. CDR3 coding DNA: TGTGCCAGCAGCTTAGCGGGAGGTCCCGAACTGTTTTTT. Complete variable domain (other parts from reference TRBV7-8 and TRBJ1-4): GAGVSQSPRYKVAKRGQDVALRCDPISGHVSLFWYQQALGQGPEFLTYFQNEAQLDKSGLPSDRFFAERPEGSVSTLKIQRTQQEDSAVYLCASSLAGGPELFFGSGTQLSVL.

The rearrangement uses TRBV5-8 and TRBJ2-5; 7 bases agree with TRBD1. This CDR3 contains 12 residues. In germline, CDR1 is SGHTS, CDR2 YDEGEE. V was clipped by 10 bases and J by 5 bases; unmatched bases: 8. This chain's CDR3 is CAGQVERETQYF. The CDR3 coding sequence is TGTGCCGGACAGGTGGAGAGGGAGACCCAGTACTTC. Full variable domain (rest looked up from reference TRBV5-8 and TRBJ2-5): EAGVTQSPTHLIKTRGQQATLRCSPISGHTSVYWYQQALGLGLQFLLWYDEGEERNRGNFPPRFSGRQFPNYSSELNVNALELEDSALYLCAGQVERETQYFGPGTRLLVL.

This CDR3 reads CASSLTRDGLFYGTF. The CDR3 DNA reads as TGTGCCAGCAGCTTGACGAGGGACGGGCTCTTTTATGGCACCTTC. The chain has TRBV7-2 and TRBJ1-2; weak D call: TRBD1 (5 bases). V dropped 3 bases and J dropped 13 bases, with 24 bases sitting between them. The CDR3 has 15 residues. Germline CDR1 reads SGHTA; CDR2 reads FQGNSA.

V is TRBV10-3 and J is TRBJ1-5, with D uncertain. The CDR3 consists of 14 residues. Per the germline V gene, CDR1 is ENHRY and CDR2 is SYGVKD. V gave up 0 bases and J gave up 3 bases, with 6 bases separating them. DNA for the CDR3: TGTGCCATCAGTGAGTCGTGGGTCAATCAGCCCCAGCATTTT. As protein: CAISESWVNQPQHF.

Comment on this clonotype: Its ends do not fully match the called genes, so a read error is possible. This chain connects TRBV7-2 to TRBJ2-3; 8 bases map to TRBD2. Germline V gene data show CDR1 as SGHTA and CDR2 as FQGNSA. The CDR3 loop spans 13 amino acids. This CDR3 is CASSVAGTPDKQF. DNA of the CDR3: TGTGCCAGCAGCGTAGCGGGAACTCCCGATAAGCAGTTT.